This record looks at one TCR beta chain sequence and its context. Libraries were prepared by immunoSEQ multiplex PCR; TCRdb keeps only in-frame clonotypes and omits some of them. Altogether approximately 2.3 million clones are present, approximately 93% being singletons, with the ten largest covering under 0.45%. The CDR3 contains 14 residues. Losses at the gene ends were 3 bases for V and 4 bases for J; bases not matched to a gene: 2. CDR1 and CDR2 from the germline V gene are SGDLS and YYNGEE. This specimen belongs to a study of shared clonotypes between healthy human individuals. Looking at the study overall: Donors had three CD4 naive, three CD4 memory, two CD8 naive and one CD8 memory plate apiece.

This receptor was obtained from a young man in good health. Some clones in this sample may be carry-over from other donors' samples. The V and J genes are TRBV9 and TRBJ2-2; 8 nucleotides align to TRBD2. Sequencing was performed on naive CD4+ T cells from PBMCs. Subset denoted: CD45RA+ positively selected. CDR3 bases: TGTGCCAGCAGCGGACTAGCGACCACCGGGGAGCTGTTTTTT. This sequence encodes CASSGLATTGELFF.